This TCR beta chain emerged from a study of cytomegalovirus exposure and HLA in healthy donors (dated by TCRdb to about 2017). With respect to the entire study: In an earlier analysis of under 750 of the donors, 276 Gb of sequence data and 90 million to 120 million unique TCR beta sequences from approximately 180 million T cells were reported. Every repertoire in the discovery cohort had been generated on one and the same sequencing platform. In addition to the first cohort of approximately 650 subjects, a separate validation cohort of 130 or so different subjects was used. An earlier analysis of 587 of the donors used high-throughput TCR beta sequencing to judge whether each TCR beta V gene segment behaved as functional or pseudogenic. The T cell repertoires of several hundred subjects were profiled by immunosequencing and related to cytomegalovirus serostatus. To predict cytomegalovirus infection status, the study combined high-throughput TCR immunosequencing, statistical association of individual TCRs with disease status, and machine learning. The study aimed to test whether signatures of past pathogen exposure could be identified by cataloging public T cell receptors. Of the 300 to 450 genotyped donors, approximately 83% fell in the genetic ancestry cluster associated with self-reported Caucasian donors. About 280 gigabases of sequencing data and 70 million to 100 million unique TCR sequences made up an early release that covered nearly 650 HLA-typed donors. HLA typing covered class I and class II loci at four-digit resolution. Rather than drawing on any new phenotypic data, the later analysis identified candidate immune exposures from TCR beta sequences and the way those sequences occurred across donors. To study patterns of TCR occurrence, a later analysis re-analyzed previously published TCR beta repertoires from several hundred donors and added high-resolution HLA genotyping. In a later genetic analysis, genome-wide SNP genotypes for about 55% of the roughly 670 donors were used, and that subset was treated as a discovery cohort. Donor age, sex, ethnicity and CMV serostatus were compiled together with the repertoire data. On average, 235,054 unique TCR beta nucleotide sequences were sequenced per donor among some 430 genotyped donors of the cohort, with roughly 19% of those sequences being non-productive. A few DR-DQ haplotypes were handled as single units for association and clustering because linkage in the cohort was strong. Typing coverage differed by locus: A, B, C, DRB1 and DQB1 were typed in roughly 620-640 donors, DQA1 in approximately 520, DPA1 in around 610, and DPB1 in 400 to 490.

Points the paper makes about the study in general: Immune exposure information for the cohort was limited to CMV serostatus. The authors suggested that the approach could potentially be generalized to other disease states and immunological phenotypes. In an earlier analysis of approximately 590 of the donors, most TCR beta V segments appeared in productive rearrangements about 87% or about 30% of the time, broadly matching IMGT annotations. In the study, 150 to 200 TCR beta chains were listed as associated with cytomegalovirus. A later genetic analysis associated a missense DCLRE1C variant with V-gene and J-gene trimming of TCR beta chains, and an independent cohort replicated the association. The sequencing pipeline was judged likely to have produced a cluster of highly shared sequence variants as a technical artifact. A later genetic analysis reported fewer N-insertions in productive TCRs among donors in an Asian-associated ancestry cluster than the approximately 700-donor mean. A later analysis associated 15,000 to 20,000 TCR beta sequences with specific HLA alleles at a false discovery rate of 0.05. In this cohort, only TCR beta chains were sequenced, and detectable features were limited by the absence of alpha or paired-chain data. Because HLA typing was unavailable for some donors at each locus, only the typed subset was used in association tests. The earlier analysis of some 540 of the donors excluded roughly 17 rarely observed V segments, including chromosome 9 orphons, because counts were too low. Presence/absence analyses assumed roughly uniform sequencing depth across donors, an assumption that may not hold. Most TCR sequences were observed very rarely across donors, whereas some public TCRs were present in many individuals. Most CMV-associated TCR beta chains appeared to be HLA-restricted in a later analysis, and the HLA associations seemed to be driven largely by CMV exposure. A further reported finding was that TCR beta sequences accurately predicted the HLA-A and HLA-B alleles for most subjects in the first cohort. Cytomegalovirus status was reported to be diagnosed by the classifier with high specificity and sensitivity in both the original and validation cohorts. Linkage disequilibrium might explain the correlated functional status among segregating V segments, but an unknown experimental factor could not be excluded. Strong co-occurrence of HLA alleles, especially DR and DQ, made assigning TCR associations to individual alleles difficult. In a later analysis, TCR association rates were found to vary across HLA loci, with the most associated TCRs seen for DRB1 alleles and the fewest for HLA-C alleles. In a later analysis, HLA-associated TCR beta chains showed more clonal expansion and lower generation probabilities than non-associated chains that were equally common. Some IMGT-functional V segments, including TRBV6-2 and TRBV6-3, could not be told apart with the 87-base-pair reads, so those segments were excluded. Several of the top co-occurrence clusters appeared to be linked to parvovirus B19, influenza, CMV and Epstein-Barr virus, according to a later analysis. A few of the identified cytomegalovirus-associated TCR beta chains were confirmed in vitro to be specific for cytomegalovirus antigens.

Here V drops 5 bases and J drops 9 bases, and the junction holds 10 bases not matched to any gene. The germline V gene yields SGHRS for CDR1 and YFSETQ for CDR2. The cysteine opens and the phenylalanine closes a CDR3 of 14 amino acids. Just CDR3 DNA is preserved here, 42 bases in frame from base 1. Library preparation was by the immunoSEQ multiplex PCR assay. For the multiplex PCR, a mixture combining 60 forward primers for TCR Vbeta segments and 13 reverse primers for TCR Jbeta segments was used. A multiplex PCR assay on genomic DNA amplified the CDR3 region of rearranged TCR beta genes. On the Illumina HiSeq System, the amplified TCR beta libraries were sequenced as 87-base-pair reads. Processing in the source paper ran as follows. A later analysis counted about 82 million unique TCR beta chains across the 600 to 850 repertoires, and around 12 million of these chains were shared by at least two donors. Raw reads were error-corrected and collapsed into unique sequences with a nearest-neighbor algorithm that merged closely related sequences to remove PCR and sequencing errors. To assign V, D and J gene segments, CDR3 sequences were aligned to IMGT reference sequences. For a sequence to be retained, a match of at least six nucleotides to both a V gene segment and a J gene segment was required. A rearrangement counted as productive if the CDR3 had no stop codons and remained in frame with V and J, and every other rearrangement counted as non-productive. CDR3 was defined by IMGT convention, running from the second conserved V-encoded cysteine to the conserved J-encoded phenylalanine. The earlier analysis of approximately 500 of the donors excluded sequences that lacked an unambiguous match to a single V gene segment. An earlier analysis of about 600 of the donors called V segments functional above 56.7% productive rearrangements and segregating when the between-donor standard deviation exceeded 5%. To diagnose cytomegalovirus status from the catalog of TCR beta chain sequences, a statistical classification framework was built. V and J gene assignment, in a later analysis, came from comparing TCR nucleotide sequences with IMGT/GENE-DB human TR gene sequences. The TCRdist pipeline was used in a later analysis to assign CDR3 sequences and most-parsimonious VDJ recombination scenarios. In a later analysis, each TCR beta chain was defined by its CDR3 amino acid sequence together with its V-gene family, and reads without a unique V-gene family were excluded. A later analysis removed several hundred highly shared, low-generation-probability nucleotide sequences to deal with suspected cross-contamination and a sequencing artifact. A later analysis calculated a clonal expansion index for each public chain from normalized within-repertoire ranks of inferred template counts. A later analysis computed generation probabilities with a VDJ recombination model fitted to out-of-frame rearrangements, and checked the results against IGoR. In a later analysis, TCR-TCR, TCR-HLA and TCR-CMV co-occurrence was scored with hypergeometric tests, and a repertoire-size bias correction was applied to TCR pairs. A later analysis estimated false discovery rates by permuting HLA or CMV assignments 20 times. In a later analysis, co-occurring TCRs were grouped with DBSCAN, and TCRdist sequence similarity was added when clustering was performed within HLA-allele-positive subsets. Repertoires with fewer than 30,000 or more than 120,000 public chains, plus five repertoires with anomalous nucleotide sharing, were excluded from co-occurrence clustering. Entries here come from immuneACCESS through TCRdb and include only in-frame sequences with V and J called. Some clones fail to appear in such tables; in the studies checked, an unresolved V gene covers under half of the shortfall, and the cause of the remainder is unknown. D and trimming were read from the DNA, whereas the V and J calls and clone size are those reported in that table. The sample contains roughly 100,000 clones, 60% to 80% of them found a single time. The leading ten clones occupy over 7% of the sample.

In total, 630 or so healthy bone marrow donors made up the cohort. Cohort members were all nominally healthy when sampled, although unrecorded immune exposures were likely present. The donor tested CMV seropositive and was one of the 289 seropositive cohort members. Every donor gave a peripheral blood sample, and the peripheral blood mononuclear cells from that sample were used for TCR beta sequencing. The Qiagen DNeasy Blood Extraction Kit was used to extract genomic DNA from the blood cell samples. This clone was counted between two and nine times. What antigen it recognizes has not been identified. Base qualities are not recorded, but no much larger clone differs from it by a single base.

This clonotype was obtained from a woman in her thirties or forties in good health and CMV-seropositive. The V gene is TRBV5-1 and the J gene is TRBJ2-5; TRBD1 matches 10 bases in the middle. Sample: PBMCs. The DNA reads TGCGCCAGCAGGACAGGGGGCGCCCCCGGGGCCCAGTACTTC. This yields the protein CASRTGGAPGAQYF.